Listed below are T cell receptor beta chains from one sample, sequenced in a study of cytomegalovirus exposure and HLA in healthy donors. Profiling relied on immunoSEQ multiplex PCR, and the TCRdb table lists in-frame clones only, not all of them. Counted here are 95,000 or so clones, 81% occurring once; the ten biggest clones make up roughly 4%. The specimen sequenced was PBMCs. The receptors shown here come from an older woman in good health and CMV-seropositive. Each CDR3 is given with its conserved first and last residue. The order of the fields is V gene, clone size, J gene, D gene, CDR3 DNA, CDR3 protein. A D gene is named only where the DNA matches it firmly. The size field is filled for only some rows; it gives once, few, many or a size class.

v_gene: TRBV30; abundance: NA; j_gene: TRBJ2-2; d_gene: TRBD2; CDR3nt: TGTGCCTGGAGTGTACATCGGACTAGCGGTTACACCGGGGAGCTGTTTTTT; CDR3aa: CAWSVHRTSGYTGELFF
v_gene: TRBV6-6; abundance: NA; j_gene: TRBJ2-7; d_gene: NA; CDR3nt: TGTGCCAGCAGTTACTCAGGGAGCACCTACGAGCAGTACTTC; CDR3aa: CASSYSGSTYEQYF
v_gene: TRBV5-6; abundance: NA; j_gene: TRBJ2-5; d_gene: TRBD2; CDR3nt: TGTGCCAGCAGCTTGCCGACTAGCGGGAGTACTGAGACCCAGTACTTC; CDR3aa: CASSLPTSGSTETQYF
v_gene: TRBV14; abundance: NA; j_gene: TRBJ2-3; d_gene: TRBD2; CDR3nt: TGTGCCAGCAGCAACCCGGGACTAGCGGGAGGGGCTAGCACAGATACGCAGTATTTT; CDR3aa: CASSNPGLAGGASTDTQYF
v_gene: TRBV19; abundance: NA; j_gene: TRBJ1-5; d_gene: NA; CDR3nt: TGTGCCAGTAGTACCAAGGGACGGGGGGAAGGTGGGCCCCAGCATTTT; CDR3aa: CASSTKGRGEGGPQHF
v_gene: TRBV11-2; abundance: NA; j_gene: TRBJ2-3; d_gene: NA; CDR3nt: TGTGCCAGCAGCCCAATGCTTACTAGCACAGATACGCAGTATTTT; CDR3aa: CASSPMLTSTDTQYF
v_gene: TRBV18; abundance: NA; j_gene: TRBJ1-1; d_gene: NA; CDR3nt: TGTGCCAGCTCACCACCGGGCAGGGTTAGCACTGAAGCTTTCTTT; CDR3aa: CASSPPGRVSTEAFF
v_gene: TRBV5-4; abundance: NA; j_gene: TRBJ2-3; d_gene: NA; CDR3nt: TGTGCCAGCAGCCCGGTGGAGGGCCCCACAGATACGCAGTATTTT; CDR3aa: CASSPVEGPTDTQYF
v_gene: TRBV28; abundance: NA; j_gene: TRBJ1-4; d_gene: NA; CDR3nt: TGTGCCAGCAGTTTATGGGGGCCTAATGAAAAACTGTTTTTT; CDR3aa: CASSLWGPNEKLFF
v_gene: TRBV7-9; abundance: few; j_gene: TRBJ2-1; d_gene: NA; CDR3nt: TGTGCCAGCACCCTGGGTTCGACTAGTAGGGATGAGCAGTTCTTC; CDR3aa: CASTLGSTSRDEQFF
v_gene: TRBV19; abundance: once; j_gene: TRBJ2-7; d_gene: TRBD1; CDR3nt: TGTGCCAGTAGTACCGGGACAGGGCCTTACGAGCAGTACTTC; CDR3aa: CASSTGTGPYEQYF
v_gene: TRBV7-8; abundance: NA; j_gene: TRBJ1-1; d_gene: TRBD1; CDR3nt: TGTGCCAGCAGCTCGACAGGGGCGGACACTGAAGCTTTCTTT; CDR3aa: CASSSTGADTEAFF
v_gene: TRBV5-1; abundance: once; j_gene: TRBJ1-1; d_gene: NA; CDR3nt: TGCGCCAGCAGCTTCGAGGTCAGGGGTGGGAACACTGAAGCTTTCTTT; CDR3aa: CASSFEVRGGNTEAFF
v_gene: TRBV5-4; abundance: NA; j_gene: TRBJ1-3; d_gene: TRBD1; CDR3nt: TGTGCCAGCAGCACCTTTGGTCAGGGGGCCCTCTCTGGAAACACCATATATTTT; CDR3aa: CASSTFGQGALSGNTIYF
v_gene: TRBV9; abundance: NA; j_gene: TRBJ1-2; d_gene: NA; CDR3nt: TGTGCCAGCAGCGTAGAGGGGATTTATGGCTACACCTTC; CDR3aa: CASSVEGIYGYTF
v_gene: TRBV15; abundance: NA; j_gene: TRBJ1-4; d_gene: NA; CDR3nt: TGTGCCACCAGCAGAGGATCGCCGGGGGAGGGTGAAAAACTGTTTTTT; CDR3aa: CATSRGSPGEGEKLFF
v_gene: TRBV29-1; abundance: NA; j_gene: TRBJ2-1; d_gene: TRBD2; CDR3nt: TGCAGCGTTGAAGAGGGACTAGCGGGGAACTACAATGAGCAGTTCTTC; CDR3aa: CSVEEGLAGNYNEQFF
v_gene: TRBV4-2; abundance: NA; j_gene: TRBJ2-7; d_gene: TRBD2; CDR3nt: TGTGCCAGCAGCCAACATAGCGGGAGCACCTCCTACGAGCAGTACTTC; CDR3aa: CASSQHSGSTSYEQYF
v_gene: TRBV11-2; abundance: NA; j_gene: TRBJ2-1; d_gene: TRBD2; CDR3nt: TGTGCCAGCGGCTTATCTAGCGGGTTCAACAATGAGCAGTTCTTC; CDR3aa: CASGLSSGFNNEQFF
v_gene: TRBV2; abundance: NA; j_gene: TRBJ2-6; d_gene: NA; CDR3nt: TGTGCCAGCAAAGGGGGTTTCGGCTCTGGGGCCAACGTCCTGACTTTC; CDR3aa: CASKGGFGSGANVLTF
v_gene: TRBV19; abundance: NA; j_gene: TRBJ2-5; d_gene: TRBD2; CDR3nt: TGTGCCAGGGCGACTAGCGGGAGGCAGGGCCTCCAGGAGACCCAGTACTTC; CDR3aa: CARATSGRQGLQETQYF
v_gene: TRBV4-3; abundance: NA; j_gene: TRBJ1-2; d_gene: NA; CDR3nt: TGCGCCAGCAGCCAAGAAGTAAGGCGGAACTATGGCTACACCTTC; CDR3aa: CASSQEVRRNYGYTF
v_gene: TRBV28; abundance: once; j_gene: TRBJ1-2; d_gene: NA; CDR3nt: TGTGCCAGCAGTTTTCAGGGGCAGGGTGGCTACACCTTC; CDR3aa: CASSFQGQGGYTF
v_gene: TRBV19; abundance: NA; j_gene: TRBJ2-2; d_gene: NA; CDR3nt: TGTGCCAGTAGTATAGGCGGAGGGGGCCCCGGGGAGCTGTTTTTT; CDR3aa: CASSIGGGGPGELFF
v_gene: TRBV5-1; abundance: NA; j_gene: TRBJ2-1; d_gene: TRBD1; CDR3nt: TGCGCCAGCAGTAGTGGACAGGTATTTAGTGAGCAGTTCTTC; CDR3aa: CASSSGQVFSEQFF
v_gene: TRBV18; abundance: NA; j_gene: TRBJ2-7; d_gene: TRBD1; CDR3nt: TGTGCCAGCCGCGGACAGGGAGCCTACGAGCAGTACTTC; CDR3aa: CASRGQGAYEQYF
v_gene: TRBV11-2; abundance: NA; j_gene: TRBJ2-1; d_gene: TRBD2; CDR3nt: TGTGCCAGCAGCGGGTCGGGAGGGGATGAGCAGTTCTTC; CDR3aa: CASSGSGGDEQFF
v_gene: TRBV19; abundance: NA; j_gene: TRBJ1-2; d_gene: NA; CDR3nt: TGTGCCAGTAGTTCAGGTTTAGATGGCTACACCTTC; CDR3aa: CASSSGLDGYTF
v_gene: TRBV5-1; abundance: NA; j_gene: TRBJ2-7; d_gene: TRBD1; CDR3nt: TGCGCCAGCAGAAGGGACAGTAGCTACGAGCAGTACTTC; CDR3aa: CASRRDSSYEQYF
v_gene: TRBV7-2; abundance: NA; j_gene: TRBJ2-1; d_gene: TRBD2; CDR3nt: TGTGCCAGCAGCGGACGACCGCTAGCGGGAGCATACAATGAGCAGTTCTTC; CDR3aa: CASSGRPLAGAYNEQFF
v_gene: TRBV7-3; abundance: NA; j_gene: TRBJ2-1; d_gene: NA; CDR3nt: TGTGCCAGCAGCTTAGAGGGATCAACCTACAATGAGCAGTTCTTC; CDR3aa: CASSLEGSTYNEQFF
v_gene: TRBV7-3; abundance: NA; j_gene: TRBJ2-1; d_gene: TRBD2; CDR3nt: TGTGCCAGCAGCTTAATGGCTAGCGGAGCGTACAATGAGCAGTTCTTC; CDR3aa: CASSLMASGAYNEQFF
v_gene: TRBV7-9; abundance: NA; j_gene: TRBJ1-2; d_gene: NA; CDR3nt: TGTGCCAGCAGCTTTAAAGGCGCGGGTCCGGCGATAGCTGGCTACACCTTC; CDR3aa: CASSFKGAGPAIAGYTF
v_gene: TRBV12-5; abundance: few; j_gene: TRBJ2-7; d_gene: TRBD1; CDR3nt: TGTGCTAGTGGGTCAGACAGGGCGGGCGAGCAGTACTTC; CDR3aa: CASGSDRAGEQYF
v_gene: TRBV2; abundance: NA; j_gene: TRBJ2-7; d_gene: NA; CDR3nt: TGTGCCAGTGAACGGGACACAACCTTCTACGAGCAGTACTTC; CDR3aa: CASERDTTFYEQYF
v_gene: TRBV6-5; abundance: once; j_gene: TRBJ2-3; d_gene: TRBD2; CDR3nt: TGTGCCAGCTCCAAAAGGCGGGAGCAAACAGATACGCAGTATTTT; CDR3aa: CASSKRREQTDTQYF
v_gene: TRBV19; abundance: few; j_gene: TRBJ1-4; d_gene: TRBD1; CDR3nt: TGTGCCAGTAGTATAGATCCACCGGGACAGGGGGCGAGGGCAACTAATGAAAAACTGTTTTTT; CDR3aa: CASSIDPPGQGARATNEKLFF
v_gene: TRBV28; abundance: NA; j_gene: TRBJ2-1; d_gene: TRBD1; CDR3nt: TGTGCCAGCAGCCCAGGGGGAAGGGTCAATGAGCAGTTCTTC; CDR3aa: CASSPGGRVNEQFF
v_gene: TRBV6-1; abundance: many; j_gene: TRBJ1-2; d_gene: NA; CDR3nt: TGTGCCAGCAGTCCCATCGGTGGCTACACCTTC; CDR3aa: CASSPIGGYTF
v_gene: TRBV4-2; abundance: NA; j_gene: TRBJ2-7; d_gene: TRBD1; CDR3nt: TGTGCCAGCAGCCAAGAATCCGGGACAGGGGGCTACGAGCAGTACTTC; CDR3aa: CASSQESGTGGYEQYF
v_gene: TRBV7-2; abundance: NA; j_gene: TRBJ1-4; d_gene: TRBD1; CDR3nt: TGTGCCAGCAGCTTAGTAAGGACAGGGGGCGAAAAACTGTTTTTT; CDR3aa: CASSLVRTGGEKLFF
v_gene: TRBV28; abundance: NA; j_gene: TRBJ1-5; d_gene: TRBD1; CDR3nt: TGTGCCAGCAGTTTATTCACTAAGACAGGGGGCAGGAGCAATCAGCCCCAGCATTTT; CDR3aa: CASSLFTKTGGRSNQPQHF
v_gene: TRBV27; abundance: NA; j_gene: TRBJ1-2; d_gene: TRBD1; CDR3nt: TGTGCCACCTTGGACAGGGGGTACGGCTACACCTTC; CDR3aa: CATLDRGYGYTF
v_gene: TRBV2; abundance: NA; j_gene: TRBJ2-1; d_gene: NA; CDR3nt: TGTGCCAGTTCGGGACTCCGGTCTTACAATGAGCAGTTCTTC; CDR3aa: CASSGLRSYNEQFF
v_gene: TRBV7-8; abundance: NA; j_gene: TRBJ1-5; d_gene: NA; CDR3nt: TGTGCCAGCAGCTTAGCGCTTCGGGGGGATCAGCCCCAGCATTTT; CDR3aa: CASSLALRGDQPQHF
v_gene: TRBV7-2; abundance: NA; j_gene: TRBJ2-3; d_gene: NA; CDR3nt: TGTGCCAGCAGCACTGGACTCAGCACAGATACGCAGTATTTT; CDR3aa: CASSTGLSTDTQYF
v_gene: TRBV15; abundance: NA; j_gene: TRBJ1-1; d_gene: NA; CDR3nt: TGTGCCACCAGCAGAGTGGCCAGGGCGAACACTGAAGCTTTCTTT; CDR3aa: CATSRVARANTEAFF
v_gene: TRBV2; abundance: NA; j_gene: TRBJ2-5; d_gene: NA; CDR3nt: TGTGCCAGCAGTGTGGAGGAGACCCAGTACTTC; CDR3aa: CASSVEETQYF
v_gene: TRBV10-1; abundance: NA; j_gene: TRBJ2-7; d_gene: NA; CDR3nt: TGCGCCAGCAGTGAGGTTTCGGTACTCTACGAGCAGTACTTC; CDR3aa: CASSEVSVLYEQYF
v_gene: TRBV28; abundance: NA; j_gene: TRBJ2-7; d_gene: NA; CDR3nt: TGTGCCAGTCGGCCCGGGGGACTCTACGAGCAGTACTTC; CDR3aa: CASRPGGLYEQYF
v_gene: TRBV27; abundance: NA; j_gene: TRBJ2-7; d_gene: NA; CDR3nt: TGTGCCAGCAGTTCTCGAGGCCCCTCTTTGGTTGAGCAGTACTTC; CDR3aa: CASSSRGPSLVEQYF
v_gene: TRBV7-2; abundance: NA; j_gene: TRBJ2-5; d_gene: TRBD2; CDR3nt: TGTGCCAGCAGCCCTCAGGGCGGGAGAGAGACCCAGTACTTC; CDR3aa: CASSPQGGRETQYF
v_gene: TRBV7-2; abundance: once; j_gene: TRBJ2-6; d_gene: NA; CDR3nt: TGTGCCAGCAGCTTAGGGACAGCCTTCTCTGGGGCCAACGTCCTGACTTTC; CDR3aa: CASSLGTAFSGANVLTF
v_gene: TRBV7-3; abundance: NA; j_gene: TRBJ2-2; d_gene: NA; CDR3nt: TGTGCCAGCAGCTTACAACTAGGACAGAGGAACACCGGGGAGCTGTTTTTT; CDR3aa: CASSLQLGQRNTGELFF
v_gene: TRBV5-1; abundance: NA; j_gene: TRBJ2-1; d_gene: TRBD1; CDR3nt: TGCGCCAGCAGTCCTAGACAGGGGGCGCGGAATGAGCAGTTCTTC; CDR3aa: CASSPRQGARNEQFF